Below are 18 T cell receptor beta chains sequenced from a single sample in a study of T cells after yellow fever vaccination. TCRdb passed the 5' RACE reads through MiXCR, listing each CDR3 protein once. The table has 300,000 to 400,000 distinct CDR3 sequences, around 8.1% seen once. The material sequenced was PBMCs, taken roughly seven weeks after the first yellow fever vaccination. The receptors originated from a man younger than 35 who received the YFV17D yellow fever vaccine.

This clonotype was picked up a small number of times. DNA of the CDR3: TGTGCCAGCAGCCATCCGGGACAGGGTAGGGCCTACACCTTC. Amino acid sequence: CASSHPGQGRAYTF. The chain combines TRBV14 with TRBJ1-2, with 9 nucleotides matching TRBD1. Germline V gene data show CDR1 as SGHDN and CDR2 as FVKESK. V was pared by 3 bases and J by 10 bases, with 9 bases of the junction left unmatched. This CDR3 comprises 14 residues.

CDR3 DNA: TGCAGTGCTAGAGATAGGAGAAAGGGGGCAACTTATGAGCAGTTCTTC. Amino acid sequence: CSARDRRKGATYEQFF. The chain employs TRBV20-1 and TRBJ2-1; 7 bases are shared with TRBD1. V gave up 0 bases and J gave up 8 bases; unmatched junction bases: 13. Germline V lookup: CDR1 DFQATT, CDR2 SNEGSKA (reference sequence). This CDR3 spans 16 amino acids.

The V gene is TRBV4-3, the J gene TRBJ2-1; D not certain. Looked up from germline, CDR1 is LGHNA and CDR2 is YSLEER. V lost 0 bases to trimming and J lost 0 bases, with 9 bases between them. CDR3 length: 16 residues. CDR3 DNA: TGCGCCAGCAGCCAAGATACCTACAACTCCTACAATGAGCAGTTCTTC. Protein product: CASSQDTYNSYNEQFF.

V and J are TRBV5-4 and TRBJ1-3; D is perhaps TRBD1 (5 bases). With 7 bases removed from V and 0 bases from J, the gap between germline ends came to 5 bases. CDR1 is SGHNT, CDR2 YYREEE, per germline (reference sequence). There are 12 residues in the CDR3. CDR3 bases: TGTGCCAGCGGACACTCTGGAAACACCATATATTTT. Translation gives CASGHSGNTIYF.

V is TRBV27 and J is TRBJ1-5, with unresolved D. Germline CDR1 is MNHEY and CDR2 is SMNVEV (reference sequence). The CDR3 totals 15 residues. V dropped 10 bases and J dropped 5 bases, with 21 bases sitting between them. CDR3 region: CANLLRRASYQPQHF. The DNA for the CDR3 is TGTGCCAACCTTCTACGACGGGCAAGTTATCAGCCCCAGCATTTT.

This sequence joins TRBV6-1 and TRBJ1-5; maybe TRBD1 (5 bases). In germline, CDR1 is MNHNS, CDR2 SASEGT. Trimming took 6 bases from V and 7 from J, leaving 16 bases between them. The CDR3 loop spans 14 amino acids. This CDR3 is CASSRVEGRQPQHF. DNA for the CDR3: TGTGCCAGCAGCCGGGTTGAGGGGAGACAGCCCCAGCATTTT.

In this sample, this clonotype turned up many times. The chain links TRBV28 to TRBJ1-2; D is ambiguous. Germline-derived CDR1 and CDR2 are MDHEN and SYDVKM. This CDR3 is built from 12 residues. Trimming took 2 bases from V and 8 from J, leaving 9 bases between them. The CDR3, as DNA: TGTGCCAGCAGTTTAGGGGAGAGGGGCTACACCTTC. Its translation: CASSLGERGYTF.

The chain joins TRBV20-1 to TRBJ1-1; D ambiguous. Trimming left V 3 bases short and J 3 bases short, with 14 bases between. The CDR3 runs to 14 residues. Looked up from germline, CDR1 is DFQATT and CDR2 is SNEGSKA (reference sequence). In DNA, the CDR3 is TGCAGTGCTAGTCGTCGGGGAGTAGACACTGAAGCTTTCTTT. Residues: CSASRRGVDTEAFF.

This clonotype has a handful of counts. The gene calls are TRBV4-2 and TRBJ2-7; D remains unclear. The CDR3 totals 14 residues. V gave up 6 bases and J gave up 2 bases, with 14 bases separating them. The germline V gene has CDR1 LGHNA and CDR2 YNFKEQ. The CDR3 sequence: CASRPEPKTYEQYF. CDR3 coding DNA: TGTGCCAGCAGACCCGAACCAAAAACCTACGAGCAGTACTTC.

The sample holds a few counts of this clonotype. This chain links TRBV7-2 with TRBJ1-3; tentatively, D is TRBD1 (5 bases). The CDR3 length is 16 residues. Germline loops: CDR1 SGHTA, CDR2 FQGNSA. V lost 1 base to trimming and J lost 0 bases, with 10 bases between them. The CDR3 bases are TGTGCCAGCAGCTTAGGGGACCCCGGCTCTGGAAACACCATATATTTT. Its translation: CASSLGDPGSGNTIYF.

The chain carries TRBV4-3 and TRBJ2-3, with a tentative D call TRBD1 (6 bases). Deletions cut 3 bases from V and 2 bases from J, with 12 bases between. CDR1 and CDR2 (germline): LGHNA, YSLEER. The CDR3 runs to 15 residues. The CDR3 sequence is CASSQQGGPTDTQYF. CDR3 nucleotide sequence: TGCGCCAGCAGCCAGCAAGGGGGACCCACAGATACGCAGTATTTT.

There are many counts of this clonotype. The CDR3 region is CASSLEPPGEPGYNEQFF. DNA for the CDR3: TGTGCCAGCAGCCTCGAACCCCCCGGGGAGCCGGGATACAATGAGCAGTTCTTC. The chain joins TRBV6-1 to TRBJ2-1, with a possible D match to TRBD2 (5 bases). Germline CDR1 reads MNHNS; CDR2 reads SASEGT. This CDR3 has 18 residues. V dropped 6 bases and J dropped 4 bases, with 25 bases sitting between them.

There are many counts of this clonotype. V is TRBV7-2 and J is TRBJ1-1; 10 bases agree with TRBD1. The CDR3 has 20 residues. V shed 5 bases, J shed 0 bases, and the junction held 18 bases outside the gene matches. Germline values: CDR1 SGHTA, CDR2 FQGNSA. DNA of the CDR3: TGTGCCAGCAGCCCTCGGACAGGGGGACTCAACCACCCCTTGAACACTGAAGCTTTCTTT. This encodes CASSPRTGGLNHPLNTEAFF.

This clonotype was counted a few times. The genes are TRBV3-1 and TRBJ2-2; no firm D call. Trimming pared 0 bases from V and 2 bases from J, leaving 16 bases between. The CDR3 is 18 amino acids. Per germline, CDR1 LGHDT and CDR2 YNNKEL (reference sequence). CDR3 DNA sequence: TGTGCCAGCAGCCAAGAAGTTCGCCAGGTCGCAAACACCGGGGAGCTGTTTTTT. Translated, it gives CASSQEVRQVANTGELFF. The full variable domain, rest sourced from reference TRBV3-1 and TRBJ2-2, is DTAVSQTPKYLVTQMGNDKSIKCEQNLGHDTMYWYKQDSKKFLKIMFSYNNKELIINETVPNRFSPKSPDKAHLNLHINSLELGDSAVYFCASSQEVRQVANTGELFFGEGSRLTVL.

This chain uses TRBV29-1 with TRBJ2-1, with TRBD2 identical over 9 bases. The CDR3 is 15 residues long. Germline values: CDR1 SQVTM, CDR2 ANQGSEA. Germline trimming cut 4 bases from V and 2 bases from J; bases unmatched to any gene: 6. Here the CDR3 reads CSVVPTSGTYNEQFF. As DNA, the CDR3 is TGCAGCGTTGTCCCGACTAGCGGAACCTACAATGAGCAGTTCTTC.

This clonotype showed up many times. V is TRBV4-2 and J is TRBJ2-7; 9 bases agree with TRBD2. V shed 4 bases and J 3 bases; nucleotides not matched to a gene: 7. CDR3 length equals 15 residues. Per the germline V gene, CDR1 is LGHNA and CDR2 is YNFKEQ. CDR3 bases: TGTGCCAGCAGCCTCGGGACTAGCCCACTCTACGAGCAGTACGTC. As protein: CASSLGTSPLYEQYV.

This clonotype has a handful of counts. The rearrangement joins TRBV4-3 to TRBJ1-2; 9 nucleotides agree with TRBD1. This CDR3 comprises 16 residues. The germline CDR1 and CDR2 sequences are LGHNA and YSLEER. The V segment lost 3 bases and the J segment 6 bases; nucleotides outside the gene matches: 11. The CDR3 region has the DNA TGCGCCAGCAGCCACGGAACAGGGGGCGGTAAGGATGGCTACACCTTC. Amino acid sequence: CASSHGTGGGKDGYTF.

This clonotype has more than one count but fewer than ten. The chain is built from TRBV7-2 and TRBJ1-1; D possibly corresponds to TRBD1 (5 bases). CDR3 length: 14 residues. V was clipped by 7 bases and J by 2 bases, with 14 bases between them. CDR1 is SGHTA and CDR2 is FQGNSA in the germline V gene. The CDR3 nucleotides read TGTGCCAGCACCACTATTACAGGTAACACTGAAGCTTTCTTT. As protein: CASTTITGNTEAFF.